One sample yielded the 10 T cell receptor beta chains listed below, sequenced in a study of blood T cells in healthy people across ages. Using a J-beta primer mix together with a sample-barcoded 5' primer, a second PCR was run for roughly 6 to 12 cycles. TCRdb passed the 5' RACE reads through MiXCR, listing each CDR3 protein once. The sample has 1.5 million to 1.8 million distinct CDR3 sequences, about 42% seen once; the top ten hold approximately 4.1%. The sequenced material came from blood. All receptors derive from a woman aged 18-29 years in good health.

This clonotype was recorded at least ten times. The CDR3 nucleotides are TGCAGTGCTAGAGGAGGGGGCACAGATACGCAGTATTTT. Its protein product is CSARGGGTDTQYF. This chain joins TRBV20-1 and TRBJ2-3, with D possibly called TRBD1 or TRBD2 (5 bases each). The germline CDR1 and CDR2 sequences are DFQATT and SNEGSKA (reference sequence). This CDR3 has 13 amino acids. Trimming stripped 1 base from V and 1 base from J, with 6 bases between.

This clonotype was recorded a few times. This chain uses TRBV4-3 with TRBJ2-1; no reliable D call. CDR1 LGHNA and CDR2 YSLEER come from the germline V gene. The V end lost 0 bases, the J end lost 0 bases, and 9 bases lay between the germline ends. There are 16 residues in the CDR3. The CDR3 nucleotides are TGCGCCAGCAGCCAAGAATTTGGTTCCTCCTACAATGAGCAGTTCTTC. It codes for CASSQEFGSSYNEQFF.

This clonotype was found a few times. The J gene is TRBJ1-2, the V gene TRBV2; D is ambiguous. CDR3 length equals 11 residues. Between the trimmed V and J ends, which lost 2 bases and 5 bases, there was a span of 3 bases. Germline V gene sequence: CDR1 SNHLY, CDR2 FYNNEI. CDR3 in amino acids: CASSEWYGYTF. The CDR3 DNA is TGTGCCAGCAGTGAATGGTATGGCTACACCTTC. Complete variable domain (other parts from reference TRBV2 and TRBJ1-2): EPEVTQTPSHQVTQMGQEVILRCVPISNHLYFYWYRQILGQKVEFLVSFYNNEISEKSEIFDDQFSVERPDGSNFTLKIRSTKLEDSAMYFCASSEWYGYTFGSGTRLTVV.

The chain uses TRBV9 and TRBJ2-7; 9 bases agree with TRBD2. The CDR3 is made up of 15 amino acids. The junction had 5 bases not matched to a gene; V was cut back by 2 bases and J by 2 bases. In germline, CDR1 is SGDLS, CDR2 YYNGEE. The CDR3 protein is CASSVGTSNTYEQYF. DNA for the CDR3: TGTGCCAGCAGCGTTGGGACTAGCAACACCTACGAGCAGTACTTC.

V and J are TRBV12-3 or TRBV12-4 and TRBJ2-4, with D unresolved. With the DNA end fitting TRBJ2-7 better, the J assignment may be wrong. CDR3 length: 14 residues. This chain's CDR3 is CASTSCTVPYEQYF. As DNA, the CDR3 is TGTGCCAGCACCTCTTGTACAGTACCCTACGAGCAGTACTTC.

This clonotype was counted only a few times. This rearrangement joins TRBV5-1 to TRBJ2-7; 13 bases are a match to TRBD2. The CDR3 is 15 amino acids. CDR1 and CDR2 (germline): SGHRS, YFSETQ. V lost 3 bases and J lost 4; bases outside the gene matches: 4. CDR3 nucleotide sequence: TGCGCCAGCAGCTGGACTAGCGGGGGTCGTTACGAGCAGTACTTC. Translated, it gives CASSWTSGGRYEQYF.

Notes on this clonotype: Being one base from a much bigger clone, this may be a read error. The V call is TRBV6-5, the J call TRBJ1-1; no definite D call. The CDR3 contains 12 residues. Germline values: CDR1 MNHEY, CDR2 SVGAGI. CDR3 DNA: TGTACCAGCAGTTACTCTGGGTCTGAAGCTTTCTTT. This sequence encodes CTSSYSGSEAFF.

The chain joins TRBV9 to TRBJ2-7; tentative D call: TRBD2 (5 bases). The length of the CDR3 is 15 residues. Deletions cut 0 bases from V and 3 bases from J, with 13 bases between. Germline CDR1 and CDR2: SGDLS and YYNGEE. The CDR3 loop is CASSVVDSDVYEQYF. CDR3 bases: TGTGCCAGCAGCGTAGTGGACTCGGATGTCTACGAGCAGTACTTC.

The J gene is TRBJ1-1, the V gene TRBV6-6; D unclear. The germline V and J ends were trimmed by 4 bases and 2 bases, with 8 bases remaining between them. The CDR3 spans 13 residues. Germline V gene lookup returns CDR1 MNHNY and CDR2 SVGAGI (reference sequence). The CDR3 region has the DNA TGTGCCAGCAGTTCGGGGATTAACACTGAAGCTTTCTTT. It translates to CASSSGINTEAFF.

V gene TRBV7-2 combines with J gene TRBJ2-3; a weak D match, TRBD1 (6 bases). The V end lost 5 bases, the J end lost 2 bases, and 14 bases lay between the germline ends. The germline V gene encodes CDR1 SGHTA and CDR2 FQGNSA. There are 15 residues in the CDR3. Here the CDR3 DNA reads TGTGCCAGCAGCCCGAGGGACACCCCCACAGATACGCAGTATTTT. Translation gives CASSPRDTPTDTQYF.